This T cell receptor beta chain was captured by sequencing in a study of vaccination effects on CD4 cells after COVID-19. Sequencing used immunoSEQ multiplex PCR; TCRdb keeps in-frame clones, though not all of them. The sample records around 49,000 clones, roughly four fifths being singletons. Antigen-specific CD4+ T cells were first expanded with viral peptide pools by the ViraFEST assay and only then sequenced. Once cultured for about 9 days, the cells underwent separation to obtain CD4+ T cells. Convalescent patients had PCR-confirmed SARS-CoV-2 infection between March and December 2020. Remarks on this clone: The antigen remains unidentified.

The sample was CD4+ T cells from PBMCs cultured with a peptide pool, taken before COVID-19 vaccination. The sequence came from a human donor who had a prior SARS-CoV-2 infection.

The CDR3 DNA is TGCGCCAGCAGCCTCGGACAGGGGGACCAGCCCCAGCATTTT. Its translation: CASSLGQGDQPQHF. This sequence joins TRBV4-3 and TRBJ1-5; 10 positions match TRBD1. J gave up 7 bases and V 4 bases, and 4 bases lay outside the gene matches. The germline gives CDR1 LGHNA, CDR2 YSLEER. The CDR3 has 14 residues.